This T cell receptor (beta chain) was documented in a study of T-cell memory formation after mild COVID-19. The CDR3 covers 12 residues. The V end lost 3 bases, the J end lost 6 bases, and 6 bases lay between the germline ends. CDR1 and CDR2 from the germline V gene are SGHTA and FQGNSA. This clonotype was recorded once. Via MiXCR, TCRdb re-called the 5' RACE reads, giving one row per CDR3 protein. Of about 270,000 distinct CDR3 sequences listed, roughly 16% are singletons. This sequence was found in a man between 18 and 35 years old who had mild COVID-19 (a few samples of this study predate the infection). Cell type and time point are not known. Sequenced sample: PBMCs or a T cell subset sorted from them (not recorded which). This sequence joins TRBV7-2 and TRBJ2-1, with unresolved D. CDR3 sequence (DNA): TGTGCCAGCAGCTTCCAAACCAATGAGCAGTTCTTC. Its translation: CASSFQTNEQFF.